The 14 T cell receptor beta chains below come from one sample, sequenced in a study of T cell changes during pregnancy in multiple sclerosis. TCRdb's table, derived via immunoSEQ multiplex PCR, lists solely in-frame clones and lacks some. The repertoire holds about 68,000 clones, 90% seen once, with 1.5% in the top ten. Sequencing was performed on peripheral blood, taken in the third trimester of pregnancy. These receptors came from a female donor with multiple sclerosis, enrolled in a pregnancy study.

The gene calls are TRBV11-2 and TRBJ1-2, with TRBD1 matching over 7 bases. Losses at the gene ends were 6 bases for V and 5 bases for J; bases not matched to a gene: 6. Germline V gene lookup returns CDR1 SGHAT and CDR2 FQNNGV. The CDR3 extends over 13 amino acids. CDR3 sequence reads: CASRGQGDYGYTF. DNA for the CDR3: TGTGCCAGCAGAGGCCAGGGGGATTATGGCTACACCTTC.

The V gene is TRBV7-9, the J gene TRBJ2-1; TRBD2 agrees at 10 bases. The germline CDR1 and CDR2 sequences are SEHNR and FQNEAQ (reference sequence). The CDR3 extends over 15 amino acids. J was trimmed by 9 bases and V by 5 bases; bases with no gene match: 10. CDR3 in DNA: TGTGCCAGCAGCGGATCTAGCGGGAGCTGGAGTGAGCAGTTCTTC. Amino acid sequence: CASSGSSGSWSEQFF.

CDR3 amino acids: CASSYDRDQPQHF. In nucleotides, the CDR3 is TGTGCCAGCAGCTATGACAGGGATCAGCCCCAGCATTTT. The chain carries TRBV6-4 and TRBJ1-5; 7 positions agree with TRBD1. The J segment lost 5 bases and the V segment lost 6 bases, leaving 4 bases of the junction unmatched. The CDR3 has 13 residues. Germline values: CDR1 MRHNA, CDR2 SNTAGT.

The chain uses TRBV7-9 and TRBJ2-1, with D perhaps matching TRBD1 (6 bases). CDR1 SEHNR and CDR2 FQNEAQ come from the germline V gene (reference sequence). Trimming cost V 5 bases and J 7 bases, with 24 bases left between them. This CDR3 spans 17 amino acids. CDR3 sequence: CASSTTRGPSGENEQFF. The CDR3 DNA is TGTGCCAGCAGCACCACCAGGGGCCCTAGTGGGGAAAATGAGCAGTTCTTC.

V is TRBV7-2 and J is TRBJ1-5, with 7 bases that match TRBD1. The V segment lost 5 bases and the J segment 5 bases; nucleotides outside the gene matches: 3. This CDR3 contains 13 residues. Germline CDR1 is SGHTA and CDR2 is FQGNSA. CDR3: CASSVDRDQPQHF. The CDR3 region has the DNA TGTGCCAGCAGCGTAGACAGGGATCAGCCCCAGCATTTT.

This clone was detected once. The chain combines TRBV7-9 with TRBJ2-1; tentative D call: TRBD1 (6 bases). V was clipped by 2 bases and J by 8 bases, with 10 bases between them. CDR1 is SEHNR and CDR2 is FQNEAQ in the germline V gene (reference sequence). The length of the CDR3 is 13 residues. CDR3 sequence reads: CASSLRQADEQFF. The CDR3 DNA is TGTGCCAGCAGCTTAAGACAGGCGGATGAGCAGTTCTTC.

V and J are TRBV19 and TRBJ2-7; tentatively, D is TRBD1 (6 bases). The CDR3 is made up of 14 amino acids. Per germline, CDR1 LNHDA and CDR2 SQIVND (reference sequence). The germline V and J ends were trimmed by 5 bases and 3 bases, with 14 bases remaining between them. The CDR3 reads CASSQRTDSYEQYF. CDR3 nucleotide sequence: TGTGCCAGTAGTCAACGGACGGACAGCTACGAGCAGTACTTC.

Only one count was recorded for this clone. As DNA, the CDR3 is TGTGCCAGCAGCTTAGGCCTGAGCTCCTACGAGCAGTACTTC. Protein: CASSLGLSSYEQYF. The chain links TRBV7-2 to TRBJ2-7; no clear D. Trimming left V 1 base short and J 0 bases short, with 7 bases between. This CDR3 comprises 14 residues. From germline, CDR1 is SGHTA and CDR2 FQGNSA.

J is TRBJ2-1 and V is TRBV29-1; 12 nucleotides align to TRBD2. CDR3 size: 13 residues. J was trimmed by 8 bases and V by 8 bases; bases with no gene match: 7. Per germline, CDR1 SQVTM and CDR2 ANQGSEA. The CDR3 DNA reads as TGCAGCCTTCGGACTAGCGGGAATCATGAGCAGTTCTTC. Translated, it gives CSLRTSGNHEQFF.

The rearrangement joins TRBV7-3 to TRBJ2-1, with 7 bases that match TRBD1. Losses at the gene ends were 2 bases for V and 8 bases for J; bases not matched to a gene: 3. Looked up from germline, CDR1 is SGHTA and CDR2 is FQGTGA. This CDR3 is built from 13 residues. CDR3 loop: CASSLQGVDEQFF. CDR3 nucleotides: TGTGCCAGCAGCTTACAGGGGGTCGATGAGCAGTTCTTC.

This chain uses TRBV30 with TRBJ2-6; D is ambiguous. V shed 4 bases and J shed 3 bases, with 4 bases lying between them. This CDR3 contains 12 residues. From germline, CDR1 is GTSNPN and CDR2 SVGIG (reference sequence). The CDR3 reads CAWTFGANVLTF. CDR3 coding DNA: TGTGCCTGGACTTTTGGGGCCAACGTCCTGACTTTC.

The chain combines TRBV4-1 with TRBJ2-3, with D possibly TRBD1 on 9 matching bases. The germline CDR1 and CDR2 sequences are MGHRA and YSYEKL. CDR3 length: 20 amino acids. V dropped 0 bases and J dropped 3 bases, with 25 bases sitting between them. CDR3: CASSQDLDRGIAGPTDTQYF. The CDR3 bases are TGCGCCAGCAGCCAAGATTTGGACAGGGGAATAGCGGGACCTACAGATACGCAGTATTTT.

In its sample, this clone was seen once. The gene calls are TRBV28 and TRBJ2-1; 10 nucleotides align to TRBD2. The V gene end was trimmed by 8 bases and the J gene end by 9 bases; junction bases not matched to a gene: 7. The CDR3 length is 13 residues. The V gene's germline CDR1 is MDHEN and CDR2 SYDVKM. The CDR3 bases are TGTGCCAGCTATAGCGGGGGGCGGGGTGAGCAGTTCTTC. It yields the protein CASYSGGRGEQFF.

A remark on this clone: The junction and the germline gene differ at one end; a read error may be behind it. The chain links TRBV4-2 to TRBJ1-4, with unresolved D. CDR3 length equals 14 residues. Germline V lookup: CDR1 LGHNA, CDR2 YNFKEQ. For the CDR3, the DNA is TGTGCCAGCGGCCAAGACCGGAAGCGTGAAAAACTGTTTTTT. This codes for CASGQDRKREKLFF.